The subject of this entry is one T cell receptor beta chain. The sample belongs to a study of blood T cells in healthy people across ages. Combining a sample-barcoded 5' primer with a J-beta primer mix, a second PCR ran for about 7 to 11 cycles. Each sample yielded at least 2.5 million CDR3-containing paired-end reads. TCRdb ran MiXCR on the 5' RACE reads and lists one entry per CDR3 protein. The sample carries hundreds of thousands of distinct CDR3 sequences, 45% to 50% recorded once. The germline CDR1 and CDR2 sequences are GTSNPN and SVGIG (reference sequence). CDR3 length: 11 amino acids. Between the trimmed V and J ends, which lost 3 bases and 2 bases, there was a span of 5 bases.

This chain uses TRBV30 with TRBJ2-7; D remains unclear. Sequencing was carried out using blood. The TCR sequence derives from an older woman in good health. The CDR3 is CAWSSTYEQYF. In DNA, the CDR3 is TGTGCCTGGAGCAGCACCTACGAGCAGTACTTC.